The present T cell receptor beta chain was sequenced within a study of radiotherapy plus CTLA-4 blockade in lung cancer. Findings and caveats of the study: Best predicting response, reportedly, were early blood T cell clone dynamics, with interferon-beta. Radiotherapy was combined with ipilimumab, and tumor-derived TCR clones then expanded in blood.

With respect to this clone: The antigen is unknown.

Receiving focal radiation plus CTLA-4 blockade with ipilimumab were patients who had chemo-refractory metastatic non-small-cell lung cancer. This CDR3 contains 15 residues. The germline CDR1 and CDR2 sequences are LGHNT and FRNRAP. The V gene end was trimmed by 5 bases and the J gene end by 4 bases; junction bases not matched to a gene: 7. Here immunoSEQ multiplex PCR was the method, and the copy in TCRdb shows in-frame clones only, minus some. The table lists about 98,000 clones, around four fifths of them singletons. The receptor comes from a human donor with non-small cell lung cancer who had a partial response to radiotherapy plus ipilimumab. Sequencing used peripheral blood, obtained from a patient treated with radiotherapy plus ipilimumab. The chain couples TRBV12-5 to TRBJ2-3; 9 bases map to TRBD2. The CDR3 bases are TGTGCTAGTGGTCTTGGGACTAGCAGGCCAGATACGCAGTATTTT. Protein: CASGLGTSRPDTQYF.